This T cell receptor (beta chain) was recorded in a study of blood T cells in healthy people across ages (dated by TCRdb to about 2015). Regarding the complete study: Template switching captured roughly one uniquely barcoded TCR beta cDNA molecule per two T cells in model experiments. The study measured age-related changes in TCR beta repertoire diversity using deep sequencing normalized with unique cDNA molecular identifiers. Four age groups were formed from the donors: young (average about 15 years), middle-aged (approximately 42), aged (roughly 58) and long-lived (around 80). Using the same blood draw, the study looked at two additional independent replicas of 1 million unique cDNA reads for two donors, one aged 18 to 30 and the other aged 80 or older. On the study overall, not on this receptor specifically: The long-lived group showed more naive CD4+ T cells, fewer expanded clones and increased TCR diversity than the aged group, suggesting age selection. Because donor CMV infection status was unknown, age-related changes in expanded clonotypes were potentially confounded. Estimates of total diversity based on one million sequenced T cells were considered lower bounds and underestimates. A strong correlation was found between observed TCR beta diversity and the percentage of naive T cells measured by flow cytometry. Bulk unsorted PBMC profiling prevented conclusive comparison of naive and antigen-experienced compartments. Observed TCR beta diversity per million T cells fell roughly linearly with age, and a significant reduction was already apparent by age about 43.

Donors were 35 to 40 systemically healthy Caucasian individuals from Russia aged roughly 6 to 90 years. Each donor gave approximately 10 milliliters of peripheral blood, collected into EDTA-treated Vacutainer tubes. Ficoll-Paque density-gradient centrifugation was used to isolate PBMCs, with at least 7 million per sample. Total RNA was extracted from PBMCs with Trizol reagent, with at least 6 micrograms obtained per sample. For every donor, an aliquot of PBMCs went through flow cytometry to measure the percentages of naive CD45RAhigh/CD27high T cells. A remark on this clonotype: Its antigen is currently not known. There are no base qualities to consult, and no much larger clone falls within one base.

From the cysteine up to the phenylalanine, the CDR3 has a length of 15 residues. Left in the record is the CDR3 DNA by itself, 45 bases read in frame from the first base. CDR1 and CDR2, looked up from the germline V gene, are MDHEN and SYDVKM. Cut back by 5 bases and 2 bases, the V and J ends lie 14 bases apart. The library relied on 5' RACE. The instrument was an Illumina HiSeq 2500. A second 7 to 11 cycle PCR used a sample-barcoded 5' primer and a J-beta primer mix. Each TCR beta cDNA molecule received a unique molecular identifier from a template-switch 5' adaptor carrying 12 random nucleotides. Each sample yielded at least 3 million CDR3-containing paired-end reads. First-strand cDNA was synthesized from all RNA with the Mint cDNA synthesis kit, primed by a TRBC-specific oligonucleotide. All cDNA was treated with uracil-DNA glycosylase and then went through a first 18-cycle PCR with the universal primers M1SS and BC2_uni_R. Per the authors' processing: For normalization, 1 million high-quality reads, each with a distinct molecular identifier, were randomly selected from each sample. Reads sharing molecular identifiers were discarded rather than binned into consensus sequences. CDR3 identification, clonotype clustering and error correction used MiTCR with a Q25 quality threshold and the strictest error-elimination algorithm. A nonparametric unseen species model using Euler transformation provided a lower-bound estimate of total TCR beta diversity. The public reads were run again by TCRdb, first through fastp at Q25 and then through MiXCR, and only productive beta chains were kept. Every entry covers one CDR3 protein and lists the most common genes and DNA from its rows. The V and J calls shown here were made by TCRdb, not taken from the authors' results. The sample table shows roughly 1,000,000 distinct CDR3 sequences, and less than 25% are seen once. Together, the top ten hold approximately 0.71% of the sample.

A further study also used this sample, focusing on T cells of mothers and their children. Per that second paper: The donors were nine systemically healthy Caucasian individuals, made up of three mothers and their six children. cDNA synthesis consumed the entire amount of extracted RNA, loaded at around 1.5 ug RNA in each 15 ul reaction. In the second PCR, the M1S primer added sample barcodes and 2-4 random nucleotides. Over 8 million TCR beta CDR3 reads came from each mother, compared with around 3 million reads from each child. TCR recombination output is similarly shaped by thymic selection in related and unrelated pairs, with a minor effect exerted by inherited differences. Normalized repertoire overlap was always slightly but never significantly higher in related than unrelated mother-child pairs. Persistent microchimeric T cell clones were not detected, at a sensitivity of 95 to 100 clones per million clonotypes. Deep NGS was used in the study to compare the TCR beta repertoires of mothers and children and to look for features that separate related mother-child pairs from unrelated individuals. Mothers averaged 40 +/- 4 years of age and children averaged roughly 10 +/- 4 years. After adapter ligation was performed with NEBNext reagents, the libraries were sequenced on an Illumina HiSeq 2000 with 100+100 nt paired-end reads. To prevent cross-contamination, the mother and child libraries were prepared a month apart and were sequenced in separate runs. For each donor, between roughly 450,000 and 2,200,000 distinct TCR beta clonotypes were identified. Naive TCR beta clonotypes were estimated from low-frequency clonotypes matched to each donor's FACS-determined naive share, without sorting.

Here the chain combines TRBV28 and TRBJ2-3; the D gene is possibly TRBD1, with 6 bases matching. The specimen was blood. The sequence derives from a girl aged 2 to 9 in good health. The nucleotide sequence is TGTGCCAGCAGTCCTACAGGGATACTCACAGATACGCAGTATTTT. It translates to CASSPTGILTDTQYF.